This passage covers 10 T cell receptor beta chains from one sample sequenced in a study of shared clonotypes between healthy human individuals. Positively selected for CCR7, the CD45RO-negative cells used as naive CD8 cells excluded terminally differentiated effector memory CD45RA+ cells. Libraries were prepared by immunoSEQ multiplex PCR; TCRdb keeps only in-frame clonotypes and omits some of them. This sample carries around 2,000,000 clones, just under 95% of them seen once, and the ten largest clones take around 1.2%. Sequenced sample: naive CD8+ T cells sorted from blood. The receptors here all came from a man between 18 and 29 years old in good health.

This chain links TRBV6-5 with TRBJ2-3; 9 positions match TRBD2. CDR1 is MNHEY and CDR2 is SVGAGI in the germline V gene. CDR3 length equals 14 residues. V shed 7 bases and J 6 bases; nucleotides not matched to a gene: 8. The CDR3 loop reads CASTPSGEGDTQYF. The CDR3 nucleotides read TGTGCCAGCACCCCTAGCGGGGAGGGTGATACGCAGTATTTT.

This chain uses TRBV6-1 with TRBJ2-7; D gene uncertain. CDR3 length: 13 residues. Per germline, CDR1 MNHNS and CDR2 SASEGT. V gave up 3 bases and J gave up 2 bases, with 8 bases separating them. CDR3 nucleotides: TGTGCCAGCAGTGAGGCCTGGACCTACGAGCAGTACTTC. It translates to CASSEAWTYEQYF.

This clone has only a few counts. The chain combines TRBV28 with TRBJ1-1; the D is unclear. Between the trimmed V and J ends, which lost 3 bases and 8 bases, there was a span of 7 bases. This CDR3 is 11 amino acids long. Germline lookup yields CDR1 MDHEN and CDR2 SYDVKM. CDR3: CASSFVGEAFF. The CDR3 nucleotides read TGTGCCAGCAGTTTTGTAGGGGAAGCTTTCTTT.

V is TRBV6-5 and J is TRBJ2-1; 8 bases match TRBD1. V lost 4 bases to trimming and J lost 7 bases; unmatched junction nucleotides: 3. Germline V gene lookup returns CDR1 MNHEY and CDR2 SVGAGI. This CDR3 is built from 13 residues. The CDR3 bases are TGTGCCAGCAGTTTGCAGGGGGCGAATGAGCAGTTCTTC. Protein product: CASSLQGANEQFF.

In nucleotides, the CDR3 is TGTGCCAGTAGTATCGTTGGGGGAAACGAGCAGTACTTC. Protein sequence: CASSIVGGNEQYF. V and J are TRBV19 and TRBJ2-7; tentatively, D is TRBD1 or TRBD2 (5 bases each). V shed 3 bases and J shed 5 bases, with 11 bases lying between them. Germline CDR1 and CDR2: LNHDA and SQIVND (reference sequence). CDR3 size: 13 residues.

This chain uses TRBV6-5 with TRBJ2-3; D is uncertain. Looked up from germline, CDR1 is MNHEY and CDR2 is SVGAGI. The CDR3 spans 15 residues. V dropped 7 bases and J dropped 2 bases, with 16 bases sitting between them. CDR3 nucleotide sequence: TGTGCCAGCACCTCGACCTTTGGGTTCACAGATACGCAGTATTTT. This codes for CASTSTFGFTDTQYF.

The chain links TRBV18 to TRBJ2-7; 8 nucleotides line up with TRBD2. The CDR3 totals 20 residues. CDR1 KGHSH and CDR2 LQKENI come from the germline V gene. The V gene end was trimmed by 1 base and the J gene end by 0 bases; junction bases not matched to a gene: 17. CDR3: CASSPQRGGGGGPFSYEQYF. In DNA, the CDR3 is TGTGCCAGCTCACCACAGCGAGGGGGAGGCGGGGGGCCATTCTCCTACGAGCAGTACTTC.

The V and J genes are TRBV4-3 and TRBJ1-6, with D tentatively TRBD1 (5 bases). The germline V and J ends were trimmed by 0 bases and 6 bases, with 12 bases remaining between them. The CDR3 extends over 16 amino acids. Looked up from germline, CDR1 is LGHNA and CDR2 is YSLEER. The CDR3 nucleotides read TGCGCCAGCAGCCAAGATAGAGGGACCCCTAATTCACCCCTCCACTTT. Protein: CASSQDRGTPNSPLHF.

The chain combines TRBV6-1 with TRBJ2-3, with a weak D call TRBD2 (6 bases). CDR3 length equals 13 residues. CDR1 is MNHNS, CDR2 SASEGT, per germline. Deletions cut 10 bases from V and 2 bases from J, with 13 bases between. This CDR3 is CAIGGDYTDTQYF. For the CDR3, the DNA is TGTGCCATTGGCGGGGATTACACAGATACGCAGTATTTT.

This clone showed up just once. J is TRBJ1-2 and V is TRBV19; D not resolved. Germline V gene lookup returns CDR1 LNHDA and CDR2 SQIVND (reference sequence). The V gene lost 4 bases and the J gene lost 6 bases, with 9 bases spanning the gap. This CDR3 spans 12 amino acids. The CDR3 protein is CASSREGDGYTF. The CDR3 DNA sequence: TGTGCCAGTAGTAGGGAGGGCGATGGCTACACCTTC.